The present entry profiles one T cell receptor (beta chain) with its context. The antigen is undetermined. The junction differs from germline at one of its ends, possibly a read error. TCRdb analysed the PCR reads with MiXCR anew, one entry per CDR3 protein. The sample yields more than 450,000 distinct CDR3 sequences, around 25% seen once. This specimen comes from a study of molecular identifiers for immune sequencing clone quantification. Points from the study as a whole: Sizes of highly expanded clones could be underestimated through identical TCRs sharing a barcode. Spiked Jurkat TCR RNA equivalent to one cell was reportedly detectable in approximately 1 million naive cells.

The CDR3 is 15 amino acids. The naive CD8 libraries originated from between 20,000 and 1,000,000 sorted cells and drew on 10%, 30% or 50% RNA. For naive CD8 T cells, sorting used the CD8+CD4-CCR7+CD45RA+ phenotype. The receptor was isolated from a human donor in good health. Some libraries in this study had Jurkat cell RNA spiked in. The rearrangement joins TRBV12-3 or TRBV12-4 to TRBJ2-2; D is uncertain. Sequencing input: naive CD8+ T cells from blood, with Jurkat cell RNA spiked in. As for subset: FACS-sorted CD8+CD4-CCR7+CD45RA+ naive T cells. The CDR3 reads CAGSPLQGFTGELFF. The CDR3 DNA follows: TGTGCCGGCAGTCCTCTACAAGGTTTCACCGGGGAGCTGTTTTTT.